This T cell receptor (beta chain) originates from a study of blood T cell repertoires in COVID-19. Overall study context: Researchers got acute and convalescent COVID-19 samples from the United States, Italy and Spain. PBMCs, B-cell-depleted T cells, or T cells provided the cDNA or gDNA that made up the material.

Data came from immunoSEQ multiplex PCR; TCRdb stores just in-frame clones and leaves some out. The sample includes about 320,000 clones, approximately 85% seen only once; the top ten take around 7.2%. CDR3 length equals 14 residues. The V and J ends lost 1 base and 3 bases respectively, with 6 bases between them. Germline CDR1 WNHNN, CDR2 SYGVQD (reference sequence). The chain employs TRBV10-1 and TRBJ2-2; D may be TRBD1 (5 bases). Sequenced sample: peripheral blood. The TCR was taken from a human donor in a cohort sampled during active COVID-19. CDR3 coding DNA: TGCGCCAGCAGTGAGTTAGGGGACACCGGGGAGCTGTTTTTT. Translation gives CASSELGDTGELFF.